This passage covers 5 T cell receptor beta chains from one sample sequenced in a study of human T cells and chemical hapten exposure. TCRdb redid the calling of the 5' RACE reads with MiXCR, one entry per CDR3 protein. The sample lists 130,000 or so distinct CDR3 sequences; 3.5% to 5% were seen once. Unfractionated whole blood was the source of the extracted total RNA. The receptors derive from a female donor in good health.

This chain joins TRBV20-1 and TRBJ2-1; the match to TRBD2 covers 9 bases. The CDR3 runs to 13 residues. Losses at the gene ends were 5 bases for V and 6 bases for J; bases not matched to a gene: 5. The V gene's germline CDR1 is DFQATT and CDR2 SNEGSKA (reference sequence). The CDR3: CSAGGGALNEQFF. The CDR3 coding sequence is TGCAGTGCTGGCGGGGGGGCCCTCAATGAGCAGTTCTTC.

This clonotype has a handful of counts. The chain employs TRBV20-1 and TRBJ1-4, with unresolved D. V gave up 6 bases and J gave up 8 bases, with 13 bases separating them. CDR3 length: 12 residues. Germline-derived CDR1 and CDR2 are DFQATT and SNEGSKA (reference sequence). The CDR3 region is CSARHSWEKLFF. CDR3 sequence (DNA): TGCAGTGCGAGACACTCGTGGGAAAAACTGTTTTTT.

There are many counts of this clonotype. The CDR3 bases are TGTGCCAGTAGTATATCCGGCAGGGCCTATGGCTACACCTTC. It is translated as CASSISGRAYGYTF. This rearrangement joins TRBV19 to TRBJ1-2; TRBD1 might be the D (5 bases). V dropped 2 bases and J dropped 4 bases, with 11 bases sitting between them. CDR3 length equals 14 residues. CDR1 LNHDA and CDR2 SQIVND come from the germline V gene (reference sequence).

This clonotype was recorded at least ten times. The chain joins TRBV20-1 to TRBJ2-3, with 12 nucleotides matching TRBD2. CDR1 is DFQATT, CDR2 SNEGSKA, per germline (reference sequence). V lost 7 bases to trimming and J lost 6 bases; unmatched junction nucleotides: 11. This CDR3 contains 15 residues. CDR3 protein: CSVSTASGGVDTQYF. DNA of the CDR3: TGCAGTGTCTCGACAGCTAGCGGGGGGGTCGATACGCAGTATTTT.

The table lists this clonotype with many counts. J is TRBJ2-1 and V is TRBV11-2; D is perhaps TRBD2 (6 bases). V lost 1 base and J lost 6, with 16 bases in between. Germline CDR1 SGHAT, CDR2 FQNNGV. This CDR3 contains 16 residues. The CDR3 sequence: CASSLAGTALSNEQFF. As DNA, the CDR3 is TGTGCCAGCAGCTTAGCCGGGACTGCGCTGAGCAATGAGCAGTTCTTC. The full variable domain, its missing parts supplied by reference TRBV11-2 and TRBJ2-1, is EAGVAQSPRYKIIEKRQSVAFWCNPISGHATLYWYQQILGQGPKLLIQFQNNGVVDDSQLPKDRFSAERLKGVDSTLKIQPAKLEDSAVYLCASSLAGTALSNEQFFGPGTRLTVL.